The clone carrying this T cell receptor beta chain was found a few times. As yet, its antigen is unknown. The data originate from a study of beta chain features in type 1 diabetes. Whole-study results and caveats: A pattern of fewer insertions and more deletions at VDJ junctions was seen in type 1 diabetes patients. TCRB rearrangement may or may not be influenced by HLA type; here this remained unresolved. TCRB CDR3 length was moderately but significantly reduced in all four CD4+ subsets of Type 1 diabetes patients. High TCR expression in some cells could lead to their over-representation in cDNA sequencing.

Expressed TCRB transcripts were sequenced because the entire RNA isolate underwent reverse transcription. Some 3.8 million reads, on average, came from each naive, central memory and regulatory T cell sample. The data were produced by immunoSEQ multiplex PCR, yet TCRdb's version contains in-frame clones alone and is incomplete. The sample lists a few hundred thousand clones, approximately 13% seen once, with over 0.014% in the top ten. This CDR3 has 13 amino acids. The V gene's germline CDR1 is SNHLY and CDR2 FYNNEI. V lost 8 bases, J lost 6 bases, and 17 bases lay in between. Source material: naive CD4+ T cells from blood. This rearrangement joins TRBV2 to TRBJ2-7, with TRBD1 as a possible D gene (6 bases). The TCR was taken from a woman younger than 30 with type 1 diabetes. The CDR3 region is CASGAGEKAEQYF. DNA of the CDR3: TGTGCCAGCGGGGCAGGGGAAAAGGCCGAGCAGTACTTC.